Below, 26 T cell receptor beta chains from the same sample are listed, as sequenced in a study of shared clonotypes between healthy human individuals. Sequenced by immunoSEQ multiplex PCR; TCRdb stores in-frame clones only, minus some. The sample has around 1.5 million clones, 98% seen once. Sequencing input: naive CD4+ T cells sorted from blood. Subset indicated: CD45RA+ positively selected. These receptor sequences come from a young man in good health.

The gene calls are TRBV29-1 and TRBJ2-3; TRBD1 aligns across 8 bases. The V gene's germline CDR1 is SQVTM and CDR2 ANQGSEA. The CDR3 extends over 13 amino acids. Unmatched junction bases numbered 9, after V lost 7 bases and J lost 6 bases. The CDR3 DNA follows: TGCAGCGGACAGGGGCTGTCCACGGATACGCAGTATTTT. It is translated as CSGQGLSTDTQYF.

The CDR3 DNA reads TGCGCCAGCAGTAAGATCGGGGAGCTGTTTTTT. Protein product: CASSKIGELFF. The rearrangement joins TRBV5-1 to TRBJ2-2; unclear D gene. The germline V gene encodes CDR1 SGHRS and CDR2 YFSETQ. The CDR3 totals 11 residues. V was clipped by 5 bases and J by 7 bases, with 6 bases between them.

In DNA form, the CDR3 reads TGTGCCAGCAGTAACATGAACACCGGGGAGCTGTTTTTT. This translates into CASSNMNTGELFF. The V gene is TRBV28, the J gene TRBJ2-2; no clear D gene. Germline V gene lookup returns CDR1 MDHEN and CDR2 SYDVKM. The germline V and J ends were trimmed by 5 bases and 1 base, with 5 bases remaining between them. The CDR3 totals 13 residues.

The rearrangement uses TRBV6-1 and TRBJ1-5; D is unclear. V was trimmed by 2 bases and J by 3 bases, leaving 11 bases between them. The CDR3 extends over 15 amino acids. CDR1 and CDR2 from the germline V gene are MNHNS and SASEGT. CDR3 DNA: TGTGCCAGCAGTGAAAGGCGGCAAGTCAATCAGCCCCAGCATTTT. It is translated as CASSERRQVNQPQHF.

The chain links TRBV7-2 to TRBJ2-3, with TRBD2 identical over 9 bases. V lost 2 bases and J lost 1; bases outside the gene matches: 10. The CDR3 contains 18 residues. Germline V gene lookup returns CDR1 SGHTA and CDR2 FQGNSA. The CDR3 bases are TGTGCCAGCAGCTTACTGCGGGAGGGCCCTGTCGGCACAGATACGCAGTATTTT. It encodes CASSLLREGPVGTDTQYF.

The CDR3 is CASSQDRLAGVSHEQYF. In DNA, the CDR3 is TGTGCCAGCAGCCAAGACCGGCTAGCGGGAGTGTCCCACGAGCAGTACTTC. The V and J genes are TRBV4-2 and TRBJ2-7; 10 bases are a match to TRBD2. This CDR3 comprises 17 residues. Germline CDR1 is LGHNA and CDR2 is YNFKEQ. J was trimmed by 5 bases and V by 0 bases; bases with no gene match: 10.

V is TRBV27 and J is TRBJ1-1; TRBD1 matches 7 bases. The CDR3 is 13 amino acids. The ends lost 2 bases at V and 10 bases at J; junction bases unmatched: 7. The V gene's germline CDR1 is MNHEY and CDR2 SMNVEV (reference sequence). In DNA, the CDR3 is TGTGCCAGCAGTTTAATACAGGGGAAAGTAGCTTTCTTT. Translating gives CASSLIQGKVAFF.

The V and J genes are TRBV11-2 and TRBJ2-7; 9 nucleotides line up with TRBD2. Looked up from germline, CDR1 is SGHAT and CDR2 is FQNNGV. V shed 2 bases, J shed 5 bases, and the junction held 4 bases outside the gene matches. The CDR3 spans 14 residues. The CDR3 region is CASSLLAGQHEQYF. CDR3 in DNA: TGTGCCAGCAGCTTACTAGCGGGACAGCACGAGCAGTACTTC.

J is TRBJ2-2 and V is TRBV6-5; D may be TRBD1 or TRBD2 (5 bases each). Per germline, CDR1 MNHEY and CDR2 SVGAGI. Trimming took 5 bases from V and 8 from J, leaving 9 bases between them. The CDR3 covers 12 residues. The chain's CDR3 is CASSRGVGELFF. The CDR3, as DNA: TGTGCCAGCAGTAGGGGAGTAGGGGAGCTGTTTTTT.

The V and J genes are TRBV7-9 and TRBJ2-7, with 12 bases lining up with TRBD1. Germline CDR1 SEHNR, CDR2 FQNEAQ (reference sequence). The J segment lost 6 bases and the V segment lost 5 bases, leaving 5 bases of the junction unmatched. The CDR3 is made up of 14 amino acids. The CDR3 DNA is TGTGCCAGCAGCAACGCGGGACAGGGGGCCGAGCAGTACTTC. Its translation: CASSNAGQGAEQYF.

V usage is TRBV11-3 and J usage is TRBJ2-3, with TRBD2 as a possible D gene (6 bases). This CDR3 contains 14 residues. Germline loops: CDR1 SGHNT, CDR2 YENEEA. With 3 bases removed from V and 6 bases from J, the gap between germline ends came to 13 bases. DNA for the CDR3: TGTGCCAGCAGCTTGGGACTGTCGCAGGATACGCAGTATTTT. It specifies CASSLGLSQDTQYF. Complete variable domain (other parts from reference TRBV11-3 and TRBJ2-3): EAGVVQSPRYKIIEKKQPVAFWCNPISGHNTLYWYLQNLGQGPELLIRYENEEAVDDSQLPKDRFSAERLKGVDSTLKIQPAELGDSAVYLCASSLGLSQDTQYFGPGTRLTVL.

The V call is TRBV2, the J call TRBJ1-5; no clear D gene. This CDR3 comprises 11 residues. Germline V gene lookup returns CDR1 SNHLY and CDR2 FYNNEI. V shed 7 bases and J shed 5 bases, with 6 bases lying between them. The CDR3 is CASNKYQPQHF. The CDR3 coding sequence is TGTGCCAGCAACAAATATCAGCCCCAGCATTTT.

The V gene is TRBV28, the J gene TRBJ2-7, with TRBD1 matching over 8 bases. Germline CDR1 is MDHEN and CDR2 is SYDVKM. This CDR3 has 14 residues. V lost 6 bases and J lost 3; bases outside the gene matches: 7. The DNA for the CDR3 is TGTGCCAGCAGCCCCGTAGGACAGGGCTACGAGCAGTACTTC. It specifies CASSPVGQGYEQYF.

This clone was found once. CDR3 in DNA: TGCGCCAGCAGCTGGCGACTAGCGGGAATCACAGATACGCAGTATTTT. Amino acid sequence: CASSWRLAGITDTQYF. This chain joins TRBV5-1 and TRBJ2-3; the match to TRBD2 covers 11 bases. Unmatched junction bases numbered 5, after V lost 3 bases and J lost 2 bases. The germline V gene encodes CDR1 SGHRS and CDR2 YFSETQ. The CDR3 runs to 16 residues.

The V gene is TRBV2, the J gene TRBJ2-1; 7 bases agree with TRBD2. CDR3 length: 14 amino acids. J gave up 9 bases and V 4 bases, and 9 bases lay outside the gene matches. Germline V gene data show CDR1 as SNHLY and CDR2 as FYNNEI. The CDR3 spells CASSGRSGGGEQFF. In DNA, the CDR3 is TGTGCCAGCAGTGGGAGGAGCGGCGGGGGTGAGCAGTTCTTC.

The chain links TRBV5-1 to TRBJ2-7; D is undetermined. Trimming left V 2 bases short and J 2 bases short, with 8 bases between. Germline assignment: CDR1 SGHRS and CDR2 YFSETQ. This CDR3 contains 13 residues. The CDR3 sequence is CASSFTPPYEQYF. In DNA form, the CDR3 reads TGCGCCAGCAGCTTTACACCTCCCTACGAGCAGTACTTC.

Of note for this clone: Additional DNA sequences in this sample encode the identical CDR3. This chain joins TRBV5-1 and TRBJ1-3; D not certain. Germline loops: CDR1 SGHRS, CDR2 YFSETQ. The CDR3 spans 14 residues. Trimming took 0 bases from V and 1 from J, leaving 5 bases between them. CDR3 coding DNA: TGCGCCAGCAGCTTGGGGTCGTCTGGAAACACCATATATTTT. The encoded protein is CASSLGSSGNTIYF.

J is TRBJ1-1 and V is TRBV6-6; D remains ambiguous. Germline V gene lookup returns CDR1 MNHNY and CDR2 SVGAGI (reference sequence). The CDR3 totals 15 residues. Trimming shortened V by 6 bases and J by 4 bases, and 18 bases separated the two germline ends. CDR3 DNA: TGTGCCAGCAGATCCTACCTTAATTCCGGCACTGAAGCTTTCTTT. Translated: CASRSYLNSGTEAFF.

J is TRBJ1-2 and V is TRBV5-8; D is uncertain. The germline gives CDR1 SGHTS, CDR2 YDEGEE. The CDR3 covers 14 residues. The germline V and J ends were trimmed by 4 bases and 4 bases, with 14 bases remaining between them. CDR3 in amino acids: CASSRGQAGYGYTF. For the CDR3, the DNA is TGTGCCAGCAGCCGAGGGCAGGCGGGCTATGGCTACACCTTC.

The chain carries TRBV9 and TRBJ2-2; possibly TRBD2 for D (5 bases). The V end lost 0 bases, the J end lost 3 bases, and 12 bases lay between the germline ends. The germline V gene has CDR1 SGDLS and CDR2 YYNGEE. The CDR3 has 16 amino acids. CDR3 sequence: CASSVVPPGYTGELFF. The CDR3 DNA reads as TGTGCCAGCAGCGTAGTCCCCCCGGGGTACACCGGGGAGCTGTTTTTT.

V usage is TRBV10-1 and J usage is TRBJ2-7, with a possible D match to TRBD1 (6 bases). Trimming left V 6 bases short and J 1 base short, with 19 bases between. The CDR3 loop spans 16 amino acids. Germline CDR1 reads WNHNN; CDR2 reads SYGVQD (reference sequence). CDR3 nucleotides: TGCGCCAGCAGCCCAACCACAGGGCTCCGTTCCTACGAGCAGTACTTC. Translation: CASSPTTGLRSYEQYF.

V and J are TRBV7-6 and TRBJ1-1; the D is unclear. This CDR3 comprises 17 residues. The ends were cut back, 6 bases at V and 1 base at J, with 21 bases in the middle. Germline assignment: CDR1 SGHVS and CDR2 FNYEAQ. The CDR3 DNA is TGTGCCAGCAGTTTGACCCTAACGACTGTCAGGAACACTGAAGCTTTCTTT. This encodes CASSLTLTTVRNTEAFF.

Comments on this clone: In the same sample, other DNA sequences code for this CDR3. The chain links TRBV7-8 to TRBJ2-7, with no clear D. Deletions cut 2 bases from V and 2 bases from J, with 4 bases between. Germline-derived CDR1 and CDR2 are SGHVS and FQNEAQ. The CDR3 is 12 residues long. The CDR3 coding sequence is TGTGCCAGCAGCTTATCGACCTACGAGCAGTACTTC. It encodes CASSLSTYEQYF.

This chain joins TRBV6-9 and TRBJ2-7; D may be TRBD2 (5 bases). The CDR3 runs to 14 residues. V lost 10 bases and J 1 base, leaving 17 bases between the germline ends. From germline, CDR1 is MNHGY and CDR2 SVAAGI. The CDR3, as DNA: TGTGCCACAACACGGGAACCTCTTTCCTACGAGCAGTACTTC. It codes for CATTREPLSYEQYF.

The chain couples TRBV28 to TRBJ1-2, with a tentative D call TRBD1 (6 bases). CDR1 and CDR2 from the germline V gene are MDHEN and SYDVKM. V dropped 6 bases and J dropped 8 bases, with 16 bases sitting between them. CDR3 length: 13 residues. DNA of the CDR3: TGTGCCAGCAGCCACAGGGCCCTTGAAGGCTACACCTTC. Its translation: CASSHRALEGYTF.

The J gene is TRBJ2-2, the V gene TRBV5-1; D uncertain. Between the trimmed V and J ends, which lost 0 bases and 3 bases, there was a span of 6 bases. Germline loops: CDR1 SGHRS, CDR2 YFSETQ. There are 14 residues in the CDR3. CDR3 sequence reads: CASSLDPHTGELFF. The DNA for the CDR3 is TGCGCCAGCAGCTTGGACCCCCACACCGGGGAGCTGTTTTTT.